The rows below give T cell receptor beta chains drawn from one sample of a study of T cells in Graves' hyperthyroidism and ophthalmopathy. TCRdb independently ran MiXCR on the multiplex PCR reads; one entry per CDR3 protein. The sample lists 300,000 to 400,000 distinct CDR3 sequences; about 13% were seen once. Material for sequencing was blood. The receptor source for this set is a woman aged 18-29 years with Graves' hyperthyroidism. Each CDR3 is given with its conserved first and last residue. The order of the fields is clone size, J gene, D gene, V gene, CDR3 DNA, CDR3 protein. D genes are given only for firm matches. Clone size appears in some rows only: once, few, many, or a class for an expanded clone.

-	TRBJ2-7	-	TRBV5-4	TGTGCCAGCAGCTGGGGCGGCAGGAGAGGGTACGAGCAGTACTTC	CASSWGGRRGYEQYF
many	TRBJ1-1	-	TRBV6-1	TGTGCCAGCCTGGACAGCTTCCTAGGCGCTGAAGCTTTCTTT	CASLDSFLGAEAFF
-	TRBJ1-2	-	TRBV7-2	TGTGCCAGCAGTGAAACGGTATCGACAGGAAGTCGTGGCTACACCTTC	CASSETVSTGSRGYTF
many	TRBJ2-1	-	TRBV7-9	TGTGCCAGCAGCGGAGGGACAGTGCGAAATAACAACAATGAGCAGTTCTTC	CASSGGTVRNNNNEQFF
many	TRBJ1-6	TRBD1	TRBV6-2/TRBV6-3	TGTGCCAGCAGTTTGCCCCGAACCCCGGACAGGGGGCTTTCACCCCTCCACTTT	CASSLPRTPDRGLSPLHF
many	TRBJ2-1	TRBD2	TRBV20-1	TGCAGTGCTAGTAGATTAGCGGGAGGCTCCTACAATGAGCAGTTCTTC	CSASRLAGGSYNEQFF
few	TRBJ2-7	-	TRBV6-2/TRBV6-3	TGTGCCAGCAGCCCGACGGGCAGGGTGAACTACGAGCAGTACTTC	CASSPTGRVNYEQYF
few	TRBJ1-2	-	TRBV29-1	TGCAGCGTGGGACCACGGGCTAACTATGGCTACACCTTC	CSVGPRANYGYTF
many	TRBJ1-6	-	TRBV20-1	TGCAGTGCTCAGGACCCGGTGGATTCACCCCTCCACTTT	CSAQDPVDSPLHF
-	TRBJ2-3	-	TRBV6-4	TGTGCCAGCAGTGAGGCCTTGAGCACAGATACGCAGTATTTT	CASSEALSTDTQYF
-	TRBJ2-7	TRBD1	TRBV27	TGTGCCAGCAGTTTGTACGGGACAGGAAAGGTGGGCCTCTACGAGCAGTACTTC	CASSLYGTGKVGLYEQYF
few	TRBJ2-7	-	TRBV7-8	TGTGCCAGCAGCTTCAGTGGGAGCGGCTACGAGCAGTACTTC	CASSFSGSGYEQYF
few	TRBJ2-3	TRBD2	TRBV9	TGTGCCAGCCAGCGTACTAGCGGGAGGGCCAGCACAGATACGCAGTATTTT	CASQRTSGRASTDTQYF
many	TRBJ2-1	-	TRBV3-1	TGTGCCAGCAGCCAAGACCTAGGACAGTTTAATGAGCAGTTCTTC	CASSQDLGQFNEQFF
many	TRBJ1-6	-	TRBV28	TGTGCCAGCAGTTTAGGGGGGACGAGCATGGATAATTCACCCCTCCACTTT	CASSLGGTSMDNSPLHF
many	TRBJ1-1	-	TRBV12-3/TRBV12-4	TGTGCCAGCAATATGGTGGAGGACACTGAAGCTTTCTTT	CASNMVEDTEAFF
many	TRBJ2-1	-	TRBV7-3	TGTGCCAGCAGCTTAGGGCAGGGGAATTACAATGAGCAGTTCTTC	CASSLGQGNYNEQFF
many	TRBJ2-1	-	TRBV2	TGTGCCAGTGGGACTGTCTTATACAATGAGCAGTTCTTC	CASGTVLYNEQFF
-	TRBJ1-1	-	TRBV6-1	TGTGCCAGCAGTCGAGACAGGACCATGAACACTGAAGCTTTCTTT	CASSRDRTMNTEAFF
many	TRBJ1-2	TRBD1	TRBV7-3	TGTGCCAGCAGCACACTTGGGACAGCCTATGGCTACACCTTC	CASSTLGTAYGYTF
many	TRBJ2-5	-	TRBV20-1	TGCAGTGCCGCGGGTAGTCAAGAGACCCAGTACTTC	CSAAGSQETQYF
many	TRBJ2-7	-	TRBV7-2	TGTGCCAGCAGCTTAGAGGGCATTATGGGTTACGAGCAGTACTTC	CASSLEGIMGYEQYF
many	TRBJ2-1	TRBD2	TRBV6-2/TRBV6-3	TGTGCCAGCGGGGGACTAGCGGGAGTATCCTACAATGAGCAGTTCTTC	CASGGLAGVSYNEQFF
many	TRBJ1-1	TRBD1	TRBV20-1	TGCAGTGCTACAGGGGGCATAGGGAACACTGAAGCTTTCTTT	CSATGGIGNTEAFF
many	TRBJ1-1	-	TRBV6-6	TGTGCCAGCAGTTACTCCCAGGCGCCAACCGGTGCCACTGAAGCTTTCTTT	CASSYSQAPTGATEAFF
many	TRBJ1-4	-	TRBV6-5	TGTGCCAGCAGTTACGGCCGGGTGCAGAATGAAAAACTGTTTTTT	CASSYGRVQNEKLFF
many	TRBJ2-7	TRBD2	TRBV20-1	TGCAGTGCTAGAGATCCGAATAGCGGGAGCGGGTACGAGCAGTACTTC	CSARDPNSGSGYEQYF
many	TRBJ1-2	-	TRBV7-2	TGTGCCAGCAGCTTAGGCGGACGGTATGGCTACACCTTC	CASSLGGRYGYTF
many	TRBJ2-1	TRBD2	TRBV28	TGTGCCAGCAGTCTCGGACTCGGGAGGGAGCAGTTCTTC	CASSLGLGREQFF
many	TRBJ2-2	TRBD2	TRBV7-3	TGTGCCAGCAGCTTCCCCGGGACTAGCGGCGCCGGGGAGCTGTTTTTT	CASSFPGTSGAGELFF
many	TRBJ2-5	-	TRBV13	TGTGCCAGCAGCCCCCACCGGACCTACGATAGGGAGACCCAGTACTTC	CASSPHRTYDRETQYF
many	TRBJ2-7	-	TRBV5-1	TGCGCCAGCAGCTTGGGTCTAATCTACGAGCAGTACTTC	CASSLGLIYEQYF
many	TRBJ1-1	TRBD1	TRBV11-2	TGTGCCAGCAGCTTGAGGACAGGGCACGCTTTCTTT	CASSLRTGHAFF
many	TRBJ2-7	-	TRBV7-2	TGTGCCAGCAGCCCTCAGCGGCCCTACGAGCAGTACTTC	CASSPQRPYEQYF
few	TRBJ1-5	-	TRBV11-2	TGTGCCAGCAGCCCAACAGGGATGCAGCCCCAGCATTTT	CASSPTGMQPQHF
many	TRBJ1-2	TRBD1	TRBV28	TGTGCCAGCAGTTCCTTCAGGGGGCCCCCCTATGGCTACACCTTC	CASSSFRGPPYGYTF
many	TRBJ2-1	TRBD1	TRBV27	TGTGCCAGCAGCACAGGGGGCAGAGGCAATGAGCAGTTCTTC	CASSTGGRGNEQFF
many	TRBJ1-5	-	TRBV20-1	TGCAGTGCTAGAGAGAGCGGTAGGGGGAACGGACAGCCCCAGCATTTT	CSARESGRGNGQPQHF
few	TRBJ2-7	TRBD2	TRBV9	TGTGCCAGCAGCGTCGGGACTAATCTGCGCGAGCAGTACTTC	CASSVGTNLREQYF